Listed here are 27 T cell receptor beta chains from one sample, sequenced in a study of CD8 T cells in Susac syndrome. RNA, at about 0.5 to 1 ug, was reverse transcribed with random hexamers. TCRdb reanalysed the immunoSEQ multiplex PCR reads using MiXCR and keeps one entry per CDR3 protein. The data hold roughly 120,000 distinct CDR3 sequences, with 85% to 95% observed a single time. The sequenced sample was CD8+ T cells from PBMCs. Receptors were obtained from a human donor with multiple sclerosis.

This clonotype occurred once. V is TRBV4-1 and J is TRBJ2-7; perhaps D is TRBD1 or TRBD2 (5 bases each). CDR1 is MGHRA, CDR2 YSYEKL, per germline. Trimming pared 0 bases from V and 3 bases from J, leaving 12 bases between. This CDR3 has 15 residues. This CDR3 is CASSQDPRDGYEQYF. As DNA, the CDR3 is TGCGCCAGCAGCCAAGACCCTAGGGACGGCTACGAGCAGTACTTC.

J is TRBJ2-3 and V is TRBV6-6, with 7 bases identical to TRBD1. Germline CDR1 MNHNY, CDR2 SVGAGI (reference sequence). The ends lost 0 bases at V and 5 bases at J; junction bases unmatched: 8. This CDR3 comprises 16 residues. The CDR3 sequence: CASSYSGQILGDTQYF. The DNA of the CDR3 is TGTGCCAGCAGTTACTCGGGACAGATTTTGGGAGATACGCAGTATTTT.

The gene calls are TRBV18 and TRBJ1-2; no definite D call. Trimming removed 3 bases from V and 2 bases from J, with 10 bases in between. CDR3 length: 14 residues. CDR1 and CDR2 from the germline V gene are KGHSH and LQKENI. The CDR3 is CASSPTTENYGYTF. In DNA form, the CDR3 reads TGTGCCAGCTCACCCACTACAGAGAACTATGGCTACACCTTC.

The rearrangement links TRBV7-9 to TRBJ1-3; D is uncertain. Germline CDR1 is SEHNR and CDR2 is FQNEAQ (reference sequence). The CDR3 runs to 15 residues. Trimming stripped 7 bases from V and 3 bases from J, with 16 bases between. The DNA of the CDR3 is TGTGCCAGCACCGTCGACCTTTCCGTTGGAAACACCATATATTTT. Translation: CASTVDLSVGNTIYF.

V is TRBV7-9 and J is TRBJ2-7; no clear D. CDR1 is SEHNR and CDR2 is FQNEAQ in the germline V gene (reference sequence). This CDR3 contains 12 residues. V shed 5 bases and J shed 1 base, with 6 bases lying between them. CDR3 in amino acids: CASSNESYEQYV. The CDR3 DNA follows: TGTGCCAGCAGCAACGAGTCCTACGAGCAGTACGTC.

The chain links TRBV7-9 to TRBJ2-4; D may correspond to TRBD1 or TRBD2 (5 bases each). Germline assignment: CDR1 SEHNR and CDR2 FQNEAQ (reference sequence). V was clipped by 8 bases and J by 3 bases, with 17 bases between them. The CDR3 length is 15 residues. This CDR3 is CASLPTGTSKNIQYF. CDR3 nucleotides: TGTGCCAGCCTACCGACCGGGACGAGCAAAAACATTCAGTACTTC.

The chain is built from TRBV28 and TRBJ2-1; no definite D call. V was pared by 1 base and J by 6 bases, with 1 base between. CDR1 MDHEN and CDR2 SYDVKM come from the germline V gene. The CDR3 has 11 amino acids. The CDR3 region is CASSLSNEQFF. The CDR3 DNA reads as TGTGCCAGCAGTTTATCCAATGAGCAGTTCTTC.

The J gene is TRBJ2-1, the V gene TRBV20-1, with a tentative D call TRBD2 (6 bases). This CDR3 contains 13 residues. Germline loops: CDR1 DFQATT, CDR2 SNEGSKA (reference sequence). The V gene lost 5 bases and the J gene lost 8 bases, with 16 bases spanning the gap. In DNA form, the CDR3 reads TGCAGTGCTCTAAGTCCGCTAGCGCATGAGCAGTTCTTC. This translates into CSALSPLAHEQFF.

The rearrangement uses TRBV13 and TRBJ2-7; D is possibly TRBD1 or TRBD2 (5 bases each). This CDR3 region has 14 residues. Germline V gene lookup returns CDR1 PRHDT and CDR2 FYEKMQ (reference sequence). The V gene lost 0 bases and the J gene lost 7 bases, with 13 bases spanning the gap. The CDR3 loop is CASSLGRGSVEQYV. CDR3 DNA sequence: TGTGCCAGCAGCTTAGGTCGGGGCTCGGTTGAGCAGTACGTC.

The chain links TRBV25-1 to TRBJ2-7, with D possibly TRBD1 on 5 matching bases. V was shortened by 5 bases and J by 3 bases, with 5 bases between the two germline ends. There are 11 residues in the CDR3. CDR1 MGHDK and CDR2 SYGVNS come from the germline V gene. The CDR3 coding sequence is TGTGCCAGCAGTCAGGGCTACGAGCAGTACTTC. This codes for CASSQGYEQYF.

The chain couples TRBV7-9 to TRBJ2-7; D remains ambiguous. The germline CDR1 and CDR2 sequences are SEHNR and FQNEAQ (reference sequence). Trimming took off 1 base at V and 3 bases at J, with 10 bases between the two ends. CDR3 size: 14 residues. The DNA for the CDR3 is TGTGCCAGCAGCTTAGAGGGAAAGGGCTACGAGCAGTACTTC. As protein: CASSLEGKGYEQYF.

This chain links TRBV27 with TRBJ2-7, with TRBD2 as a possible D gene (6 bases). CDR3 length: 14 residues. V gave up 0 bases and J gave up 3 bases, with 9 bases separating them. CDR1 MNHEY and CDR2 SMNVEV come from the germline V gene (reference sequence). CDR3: CASSLSAGGYEQYV. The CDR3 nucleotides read TGTGCCAGCAGTTTATCGGCCGGGGGCTACGAGCAGTACGTC.

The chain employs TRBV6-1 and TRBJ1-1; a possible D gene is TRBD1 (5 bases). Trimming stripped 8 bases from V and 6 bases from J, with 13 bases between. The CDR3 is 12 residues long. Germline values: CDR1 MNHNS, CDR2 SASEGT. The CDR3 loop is CASSQGWAEAFF. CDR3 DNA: TGTGCCAGCTCTCAGGGATGGGCTGAAGCTTTCTTT.

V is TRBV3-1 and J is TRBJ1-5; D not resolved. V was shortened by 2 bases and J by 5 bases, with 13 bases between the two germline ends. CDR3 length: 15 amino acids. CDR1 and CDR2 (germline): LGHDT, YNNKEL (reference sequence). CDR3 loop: CASSQNGGLYQPQHF. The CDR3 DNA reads TGTGCCAGCAGCCAAAACGGTGGACTATATCAGCCCCAGCATTTT.

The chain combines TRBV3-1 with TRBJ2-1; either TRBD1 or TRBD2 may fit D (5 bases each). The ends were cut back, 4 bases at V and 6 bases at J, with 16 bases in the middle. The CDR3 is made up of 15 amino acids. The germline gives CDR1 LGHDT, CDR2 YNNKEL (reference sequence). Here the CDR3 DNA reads TGTGCCAGCAGCCCCCTGGGGGTAAGAGGCAATGAGCAGTTCTTC. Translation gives CASSPLGVRGNEQFF.

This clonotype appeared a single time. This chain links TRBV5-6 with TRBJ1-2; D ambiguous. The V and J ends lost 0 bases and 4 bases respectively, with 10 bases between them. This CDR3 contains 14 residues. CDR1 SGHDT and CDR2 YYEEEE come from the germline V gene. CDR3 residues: CASSLGRGSYGYTF. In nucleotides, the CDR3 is TGTGCCAGCAGCTTGGGTCGGGGATCCTATGGCTACACCTTC.

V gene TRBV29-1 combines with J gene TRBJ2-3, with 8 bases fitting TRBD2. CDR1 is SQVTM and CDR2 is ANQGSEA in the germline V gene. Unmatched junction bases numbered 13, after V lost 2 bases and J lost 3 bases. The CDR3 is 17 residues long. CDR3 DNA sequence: TGCAGCGTTGAACCCGGAATCGGGGGGGCTTTAACAGATACGCAGTATTTT. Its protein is CSVEPGIGGALTDTQYF.

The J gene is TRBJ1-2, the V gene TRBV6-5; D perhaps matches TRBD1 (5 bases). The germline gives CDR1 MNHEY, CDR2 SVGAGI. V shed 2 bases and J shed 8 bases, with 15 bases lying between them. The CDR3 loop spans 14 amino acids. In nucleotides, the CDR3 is TGTGCCAGCAGTTACAAAGGGGTCCTAGGAGGCTACACCTTC. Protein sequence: CASSYKGVLGGYTF.

CDR3 in amino acids: CASSPILAGHNEQFF. In nucleotides, the CDR3 is TGTGCCAGCAGCCCCATACTAGCGGGTCACAATGAGCAGTTCTTC. The chain recombines TRBV7-3 with TRBJ2-1; 9 positions match TRBD2. The CDR3 loop spans 15 amino acids. With V trimmed by 5 bases and J by 5 bases, 7 bases remained unmatched. Germline CDR1 is SGHTA and CDR2 is FQGTGA.

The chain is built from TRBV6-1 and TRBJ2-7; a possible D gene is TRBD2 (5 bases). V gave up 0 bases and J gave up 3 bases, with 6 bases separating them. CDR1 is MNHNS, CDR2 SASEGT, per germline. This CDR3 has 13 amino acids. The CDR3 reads CASSEAGSYEQYV. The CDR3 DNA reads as TGTGCCAGCAGTGAAGCGGGGAGCTACGAGCAGTACGTC.

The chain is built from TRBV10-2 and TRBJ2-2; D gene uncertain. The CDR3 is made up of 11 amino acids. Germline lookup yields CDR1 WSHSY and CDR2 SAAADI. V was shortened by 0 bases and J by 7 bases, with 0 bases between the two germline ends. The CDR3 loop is CASSESGELFF. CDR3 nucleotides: TGCGCCAGCAGTGAGTCCGGGGAGCTGTTTTTT.

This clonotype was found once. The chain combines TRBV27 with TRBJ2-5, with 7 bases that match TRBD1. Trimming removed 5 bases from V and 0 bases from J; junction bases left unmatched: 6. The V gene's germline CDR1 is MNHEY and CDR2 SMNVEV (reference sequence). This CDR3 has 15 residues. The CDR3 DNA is TGTGCCAGCAGTAGGGACAGCGACTACCAAGAGACCCAGTACTTC. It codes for CASSRDSDYQETQYF.

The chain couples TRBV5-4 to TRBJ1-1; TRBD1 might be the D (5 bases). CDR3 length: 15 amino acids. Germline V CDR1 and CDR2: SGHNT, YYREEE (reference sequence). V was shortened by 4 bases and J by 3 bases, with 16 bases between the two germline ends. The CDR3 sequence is CASSPGVYVYTEAFF. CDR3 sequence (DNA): TGTGCCAGCAGCCCGGGGGTGTATGTCTACACTGAAGCTTTCTTT.

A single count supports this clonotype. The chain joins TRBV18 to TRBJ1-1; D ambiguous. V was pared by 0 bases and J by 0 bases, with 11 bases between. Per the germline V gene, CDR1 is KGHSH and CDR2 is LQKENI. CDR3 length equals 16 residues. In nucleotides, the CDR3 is TGTGCCAGCTCACCACCAAAAGGGTACATGAACACTGAAGCTTTCTTT. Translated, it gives CASSPPKGYMNTEAFF. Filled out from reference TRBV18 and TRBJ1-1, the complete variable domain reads NAGVMQNPRHLVRRRGQEARLRCSPMKGHSHVYWYRQLPEEGLKFMVYLQKENIIDESGMPKERFSAEFPKEGPSILRIQQVVRGDSAAYFCASSPPKGYMNTEAFFGQGTRLTVV.

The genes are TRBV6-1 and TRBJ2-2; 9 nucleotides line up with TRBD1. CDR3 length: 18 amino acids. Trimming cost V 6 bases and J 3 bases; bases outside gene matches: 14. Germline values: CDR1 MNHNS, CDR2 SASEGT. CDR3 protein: CASSDPNPGQGDTGELFF. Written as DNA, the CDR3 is TGTGCCAGCAGCGATCCTAATCCGGGACAGGGTGACACCGGGGAGCTGTTTTTT.

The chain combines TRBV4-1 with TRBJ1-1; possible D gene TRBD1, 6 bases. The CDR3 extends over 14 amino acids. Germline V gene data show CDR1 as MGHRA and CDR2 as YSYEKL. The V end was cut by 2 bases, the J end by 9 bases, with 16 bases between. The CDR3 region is CASSQREPTGKAFF. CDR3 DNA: TGCGCCAGCAGCCAAAGGGAGCCGACAGGTAAAGCTTTCTTT.

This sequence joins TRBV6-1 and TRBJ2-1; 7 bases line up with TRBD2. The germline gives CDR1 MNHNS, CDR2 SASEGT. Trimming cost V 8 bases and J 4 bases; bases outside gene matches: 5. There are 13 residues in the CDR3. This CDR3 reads CASGWTSYNEQFF. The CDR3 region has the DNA TGTGCCAGCGGATGGACTAGTTACAATGAGCAGTTCTTC.